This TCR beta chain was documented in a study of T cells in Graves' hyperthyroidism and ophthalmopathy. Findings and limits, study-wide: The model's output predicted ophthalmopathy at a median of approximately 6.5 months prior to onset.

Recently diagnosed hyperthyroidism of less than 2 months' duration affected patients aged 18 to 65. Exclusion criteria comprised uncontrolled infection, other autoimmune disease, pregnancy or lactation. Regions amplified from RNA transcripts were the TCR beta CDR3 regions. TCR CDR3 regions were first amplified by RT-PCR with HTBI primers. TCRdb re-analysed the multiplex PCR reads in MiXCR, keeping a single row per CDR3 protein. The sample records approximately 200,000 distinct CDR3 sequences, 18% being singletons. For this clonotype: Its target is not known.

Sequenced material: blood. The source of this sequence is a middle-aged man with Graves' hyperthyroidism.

CDR3 amino acids: CSVWEETQYF. The DNA of the CDR3 is TGCAGTGTGTGGGAAGAGACCCAGTACTTC. The chain has TRBV20-1 and TRBJ2-5; no clear D gene. The germline V and J ends were trimmed by 7 bases and 3 bases, with 6 bases remaining between them. The germline gives CDR1 DFQATT, CDR2 SNEGSKA (reference sequence). The length of the CDR3 is 10 residues.